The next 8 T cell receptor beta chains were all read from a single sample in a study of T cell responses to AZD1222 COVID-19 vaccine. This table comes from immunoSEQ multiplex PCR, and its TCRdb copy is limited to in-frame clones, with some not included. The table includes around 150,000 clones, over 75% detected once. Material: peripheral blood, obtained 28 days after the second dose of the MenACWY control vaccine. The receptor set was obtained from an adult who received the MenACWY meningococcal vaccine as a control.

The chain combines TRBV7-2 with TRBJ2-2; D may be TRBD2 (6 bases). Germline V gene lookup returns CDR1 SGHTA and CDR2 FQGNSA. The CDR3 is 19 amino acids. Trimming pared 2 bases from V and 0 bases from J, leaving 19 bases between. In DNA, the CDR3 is TGTGCCAGCAGCTTAAGGGACTGGGGCCGTTACGCGAACACCGGGGAGCTGTTTTTT. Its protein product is CASSLRDWGRYANTGELFF.

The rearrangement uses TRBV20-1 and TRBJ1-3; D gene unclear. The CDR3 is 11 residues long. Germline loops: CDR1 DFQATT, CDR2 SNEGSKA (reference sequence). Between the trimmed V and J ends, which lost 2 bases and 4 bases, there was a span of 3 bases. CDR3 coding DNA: TGCAGTGCTAGATCAGGAAACACCATATATTTT. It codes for CSARSGNTIYF.

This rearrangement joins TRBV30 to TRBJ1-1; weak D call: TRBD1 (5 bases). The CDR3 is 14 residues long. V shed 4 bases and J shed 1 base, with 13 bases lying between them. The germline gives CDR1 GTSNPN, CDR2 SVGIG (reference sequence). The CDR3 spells CAWMYGTSNTEAFF. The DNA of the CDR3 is TGTGCCTGGATGTACGGGACCTCGAACACTGAAGCTTTCTTT.

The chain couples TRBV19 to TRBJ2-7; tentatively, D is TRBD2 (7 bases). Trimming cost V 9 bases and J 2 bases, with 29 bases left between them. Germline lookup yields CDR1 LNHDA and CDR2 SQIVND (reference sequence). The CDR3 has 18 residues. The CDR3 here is CARPGSGGAKLAAYEQYV. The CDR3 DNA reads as TGTGCCAGACCCGGTTCGGGGGGCGCGAAGTTGGCGGCCTACGAGCAGTACGTC.

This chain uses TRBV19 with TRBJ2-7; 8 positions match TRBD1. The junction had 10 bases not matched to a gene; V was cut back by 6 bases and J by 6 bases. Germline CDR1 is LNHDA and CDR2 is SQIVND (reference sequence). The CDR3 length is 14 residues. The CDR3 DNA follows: TGTGCCAGTAGCAGGACAGGGTCCGGAGTCGAGCAGTACTTC. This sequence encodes CASSRTGSGVEQYF.

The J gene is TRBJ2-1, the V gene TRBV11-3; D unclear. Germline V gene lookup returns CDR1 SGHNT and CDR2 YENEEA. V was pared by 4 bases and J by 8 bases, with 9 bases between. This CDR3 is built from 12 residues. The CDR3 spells CASSSFPDEQFF. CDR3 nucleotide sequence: TGTGCCAGCAGCTCTTTCCCAGATGAGCAGTTCTTC.

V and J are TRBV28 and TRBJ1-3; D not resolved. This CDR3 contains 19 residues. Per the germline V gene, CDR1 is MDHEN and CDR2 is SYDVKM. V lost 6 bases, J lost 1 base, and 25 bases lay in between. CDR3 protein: CASRDTRAPFSESGNTIYF. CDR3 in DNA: TGTGCCAGCAGAGACACCCGGGCCCCTTTTTCTGAGTCTGGAAACACCATATATTTT.

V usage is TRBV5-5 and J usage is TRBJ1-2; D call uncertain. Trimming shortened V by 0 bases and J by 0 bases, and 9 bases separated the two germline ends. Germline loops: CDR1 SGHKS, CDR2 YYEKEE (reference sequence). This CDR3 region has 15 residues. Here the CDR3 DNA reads TGTGCCAGCAGCTTGGAACCGCGGGCTAACTATGGCTACACCTTC. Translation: CASSLEPRANYGYTF. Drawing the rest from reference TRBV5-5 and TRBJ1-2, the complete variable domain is DAGVTQSPTHLIKTRGQQVTLRCSPISGHKSVSWYQQVLGQGPQFIFQYYEKEERGRGNFPDRFSARQFPNYSSELNVNALLLGDSALYLCASSLEPRANYGYTFGSGTRLTVV.